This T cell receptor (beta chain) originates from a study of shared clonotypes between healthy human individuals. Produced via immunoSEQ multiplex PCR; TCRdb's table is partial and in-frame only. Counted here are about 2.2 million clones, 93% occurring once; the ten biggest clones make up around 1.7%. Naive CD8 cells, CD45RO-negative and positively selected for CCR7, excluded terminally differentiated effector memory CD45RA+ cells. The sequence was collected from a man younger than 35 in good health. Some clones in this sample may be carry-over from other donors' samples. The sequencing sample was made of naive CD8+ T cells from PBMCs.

The CDR3 nucleotides are TGTGCCAGCAGCCTGTCAGCGGGCCGGGGGGAGCTGTTTTTT. It specifies CASSLSAGRGELFF. This chain joins TRBV7-9 and TRBJ2-2, with D maybe TRBD2 (6 bases). CDR1 and CDR2 (germline): SEHNR, FQNEAQ (reference sequence). The V and J ends lost 5 bases and 8 bases respectively, with 15 bases between them. The CDR3 has 14 amino acids. Based on the CDR3 plus reference TRBV7-9 and TRBJ2-2, the full variable domain is DTGVSQNPRHKITKRGQNVTFRCDPISEHNRLYWYRQTLGQGPEFLTYFQNEAQLEKSRLLSDRFSAERPKGSFSTLEIQRTEQGDSAMYLCASSLSAGRGELFFGEGSRLTVL.